Ten or more counts support the clone carrying this TCR beta chain. The antigen is not known. The V and J ends lost 5 bases and 0 bases respectively, with 8 bases between them. CDR1 is MNHEY and CDR2 is SVGEGT in the germline V gene. This CDR3 is built from 13 residues. The data derive from a study of spatial heterogeneity in lung cancer. On the study more broadly: Counts of TCR transcripts in tumor regions tracked strongly with a T cell module score that came from matched bulk RNA-seq. Study findings and constraints: The number of expanded tumor alpha and beta chains correlated with mutation number.

Each molecule of TCR cDNA was tagged with one unique molecular identifier. One entry per CDR3 protein, called by TCRdb with MiXCR from the 5' RACE reads. The sample holds some 13,000 distinct CDR3 sequences, around 3.8% seen once. Time point given: sample taken at primary tumor resection. J is TRBJ2-7 and V is TRBV6-2 or TRBV6-3; D unclear. The TCR sequence derives from a male donor with early-stage non-small cell lung cancer. The sequencing here drew on lung tumor tissue, taken at surgery. The CDR3 region is CASSRLSSYEQYV. DNA of the CDR3: TGTGCCAGCAGTCGACTGAGCTCCTACGAGCAGTACGTC.